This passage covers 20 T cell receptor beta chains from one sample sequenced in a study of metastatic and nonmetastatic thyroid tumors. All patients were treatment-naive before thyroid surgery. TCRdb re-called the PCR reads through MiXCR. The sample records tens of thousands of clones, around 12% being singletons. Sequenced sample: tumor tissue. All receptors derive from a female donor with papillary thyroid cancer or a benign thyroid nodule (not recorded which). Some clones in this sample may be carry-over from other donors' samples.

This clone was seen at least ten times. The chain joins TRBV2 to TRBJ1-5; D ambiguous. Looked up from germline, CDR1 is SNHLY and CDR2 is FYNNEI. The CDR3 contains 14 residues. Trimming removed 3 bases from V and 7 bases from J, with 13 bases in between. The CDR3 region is CASSEKRSGQPQHF. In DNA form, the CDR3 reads TGTGCCAGCAGTGAGAAAAGGTCTGGACAGCCCCAGCATTTT.

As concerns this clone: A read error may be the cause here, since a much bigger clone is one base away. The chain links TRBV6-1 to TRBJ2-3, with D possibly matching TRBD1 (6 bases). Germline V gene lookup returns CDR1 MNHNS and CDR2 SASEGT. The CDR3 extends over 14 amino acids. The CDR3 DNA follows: TGTGCCAGCGCTCTACAGGGTAATAAAGATAAGCAGTATTTT. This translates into CASALQGNKDKQYF.

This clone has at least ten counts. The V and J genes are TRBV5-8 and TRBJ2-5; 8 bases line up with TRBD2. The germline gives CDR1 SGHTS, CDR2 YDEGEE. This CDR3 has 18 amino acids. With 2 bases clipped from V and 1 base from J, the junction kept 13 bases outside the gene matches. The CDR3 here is CASSFWVAGKILQETQYF. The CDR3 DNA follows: TGTGCCAGCAGCTTCTGGGTAGCGGGAAAAATCCTCCAAGAGACCCAGTACTTC.

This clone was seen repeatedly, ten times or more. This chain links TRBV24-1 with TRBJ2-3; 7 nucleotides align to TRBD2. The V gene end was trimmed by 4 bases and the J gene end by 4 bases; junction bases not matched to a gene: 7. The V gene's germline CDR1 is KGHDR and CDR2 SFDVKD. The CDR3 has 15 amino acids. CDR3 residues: CATSDSGTLADTQYF. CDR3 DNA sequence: TGTGCCACCAGTGACAGCGGGACCCTGGCAGATACGCAGTATTTT.

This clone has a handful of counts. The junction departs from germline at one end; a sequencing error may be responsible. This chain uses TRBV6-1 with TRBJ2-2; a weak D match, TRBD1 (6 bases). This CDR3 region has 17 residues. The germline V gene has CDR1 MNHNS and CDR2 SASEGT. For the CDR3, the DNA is TGTGCCAGCAGTGCATGGACAGCCAGACCTAACACCGTGGAGCTGTTTTTT. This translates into CASSAWTARPNTVELFF.

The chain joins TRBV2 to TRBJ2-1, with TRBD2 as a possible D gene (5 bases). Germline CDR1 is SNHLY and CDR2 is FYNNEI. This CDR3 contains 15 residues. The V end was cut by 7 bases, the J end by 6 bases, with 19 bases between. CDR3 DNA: TGTGCCAGCAACCCACTAGATTTACTTACCAATGAGCAGTTCTTC. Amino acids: CASNPLDLLTNEQFF.

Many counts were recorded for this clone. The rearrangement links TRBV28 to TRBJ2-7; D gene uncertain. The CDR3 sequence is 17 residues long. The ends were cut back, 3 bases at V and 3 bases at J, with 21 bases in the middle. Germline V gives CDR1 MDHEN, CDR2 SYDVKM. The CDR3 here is CASSFFVSPLLIYEQYF. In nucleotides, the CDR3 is TGTGCCAGCAGTTTTTTCGTCTCCCCGCTCCTTATCTACGAGCAGTACTTC.

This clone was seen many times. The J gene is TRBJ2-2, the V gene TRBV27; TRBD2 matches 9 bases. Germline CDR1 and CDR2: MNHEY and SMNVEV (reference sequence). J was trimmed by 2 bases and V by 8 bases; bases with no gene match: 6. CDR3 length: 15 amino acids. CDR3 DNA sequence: TGTGCCAGCGCCCTAGCGGGACTAAACACCGGGGAGCTGTTTTTT. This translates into CASALAGLNTGELFF.

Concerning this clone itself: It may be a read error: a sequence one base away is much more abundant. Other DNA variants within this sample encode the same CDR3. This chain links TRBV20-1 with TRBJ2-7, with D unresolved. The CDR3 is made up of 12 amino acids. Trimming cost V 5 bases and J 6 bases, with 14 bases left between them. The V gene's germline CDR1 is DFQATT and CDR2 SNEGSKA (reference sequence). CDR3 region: CSAPPTPGEQYF. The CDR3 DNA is TGCAGTGCTCCACCGACCCCGGGCGAGCAGTACTTC.

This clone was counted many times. The CDR3 here is CASSYLLDRAGYTF. In nucleotides, the CDR3 is TGTGCCAGCAGTTACCTCCTGGACCGAGCGGGCTACACCTTC. This chain connects TRBV6-5 to TRBJ1-2; D is unclear. Germline V gives CDR1 MNHEY, CDR2 SVGAGI. This CDR3 is built from 14 residues. Trimming pared 2 bases from V and 8 bases from J, leaving 15 bases between.

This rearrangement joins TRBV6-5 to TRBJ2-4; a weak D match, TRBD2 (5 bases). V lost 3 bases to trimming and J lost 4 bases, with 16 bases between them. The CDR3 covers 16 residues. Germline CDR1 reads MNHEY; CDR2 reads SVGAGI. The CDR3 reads CASSYHRELAKNIQYF. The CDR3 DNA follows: TGTGCCAGCAGTTATCACAGAGAGCTAGCAAAAAACATTCAGTACTTC.

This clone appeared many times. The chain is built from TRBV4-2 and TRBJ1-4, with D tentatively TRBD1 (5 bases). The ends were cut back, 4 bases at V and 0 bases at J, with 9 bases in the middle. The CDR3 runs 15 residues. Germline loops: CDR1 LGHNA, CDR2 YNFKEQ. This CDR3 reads CASSPEGTTNEKLFF. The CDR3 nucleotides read TGTGCCAGCAGCCCAGAGGGGACAACTAATGAAAAACTGTTTTTT.

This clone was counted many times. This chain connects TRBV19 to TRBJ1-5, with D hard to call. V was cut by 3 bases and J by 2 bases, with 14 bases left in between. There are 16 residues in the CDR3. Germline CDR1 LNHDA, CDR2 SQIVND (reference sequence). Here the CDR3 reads CASSIGFSTGNQPQHF. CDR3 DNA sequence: TGTGCCAGTAGTATCGGGTTCTCCACCGGCAATCAGCCCCAGCATTTT.

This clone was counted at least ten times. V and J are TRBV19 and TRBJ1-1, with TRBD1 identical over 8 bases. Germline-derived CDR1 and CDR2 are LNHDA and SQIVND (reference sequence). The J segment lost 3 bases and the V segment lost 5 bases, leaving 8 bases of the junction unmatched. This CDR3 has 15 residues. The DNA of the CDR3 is TGTGCCAGTAGTTCCCGGACAGGGAAGTACACTGAAGCTTTCTTT. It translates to CASSSRTGKYTEAFF.

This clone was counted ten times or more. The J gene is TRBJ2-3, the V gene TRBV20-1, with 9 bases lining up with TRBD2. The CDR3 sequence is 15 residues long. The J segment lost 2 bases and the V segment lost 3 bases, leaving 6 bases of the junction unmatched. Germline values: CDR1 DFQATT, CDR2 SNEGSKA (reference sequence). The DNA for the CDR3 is TGCAGTGCTAGCTCACTAGCGGGTGTCACAGATACGCAGTATTTT. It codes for CSASSLAGVTDTQYF.

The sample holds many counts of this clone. CDR3 residues: CASSVGGTATDTQYF. In DNA form, the CDR3 reads TGTGCCAGCAGTGTAGGGGGGACAGCCACAGATACGCAGTATTTT. V usage is TRBV7-9 and J usage is TRBJ2-3; D might be TRBD1 (7 bases). The CDR3 is 15 residues long. The germline V gene has CDR1 SEHNR and CDR2 FQNEAQ (reference sequence). V lost 6 bases and J 2 bases, leaving 15 bases between the germline ends.

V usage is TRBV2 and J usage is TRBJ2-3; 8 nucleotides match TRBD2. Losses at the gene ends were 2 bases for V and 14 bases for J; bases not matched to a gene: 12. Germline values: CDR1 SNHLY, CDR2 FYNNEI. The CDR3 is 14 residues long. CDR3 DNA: TGTGCCAGCAGTGAAAATTTGGGGGGCGCGGGGGGGTATTTT. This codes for CASSENLGGAGGYF.

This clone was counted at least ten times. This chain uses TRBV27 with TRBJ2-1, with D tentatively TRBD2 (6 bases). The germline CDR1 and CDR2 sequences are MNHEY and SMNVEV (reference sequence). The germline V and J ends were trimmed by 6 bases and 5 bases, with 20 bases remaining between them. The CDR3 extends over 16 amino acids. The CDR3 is CASRPLTAGGNNEQFF. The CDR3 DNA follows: TGTGCCAGCAGACCCCTAACGGCCGGGGGAAACAATGAGCAGTTCTTC.

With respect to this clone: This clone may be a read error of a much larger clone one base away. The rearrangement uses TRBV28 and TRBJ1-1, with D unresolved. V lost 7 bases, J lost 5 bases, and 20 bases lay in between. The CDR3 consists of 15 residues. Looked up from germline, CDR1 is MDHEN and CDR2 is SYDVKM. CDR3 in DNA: TGTGCCAGCAACCCAGACACGTCGCGATGGACTGAAGCTTTCTTT. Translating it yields CASNPDTSRWTEAFF.

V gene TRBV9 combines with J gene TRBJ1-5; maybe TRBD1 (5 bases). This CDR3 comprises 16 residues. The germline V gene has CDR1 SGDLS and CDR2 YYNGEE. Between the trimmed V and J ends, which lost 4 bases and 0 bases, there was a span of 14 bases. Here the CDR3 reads CASSSGAPNSNQPQHF. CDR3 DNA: TGTGCCAGCAGCTCCGGGGCGCCGAATAGCAATCAGCCCCAGCATTTT. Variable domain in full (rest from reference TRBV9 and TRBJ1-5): DSGVTQTPKHLITATGQRVTLRCSPRSGDLSVYWYQQSLDQGLQFLIQYYNGEERAKGNILERFSAQQFPDLHSELNLSSLELGDSALYFCASSSGAPNSNQPQHFGDGTRLSIL.